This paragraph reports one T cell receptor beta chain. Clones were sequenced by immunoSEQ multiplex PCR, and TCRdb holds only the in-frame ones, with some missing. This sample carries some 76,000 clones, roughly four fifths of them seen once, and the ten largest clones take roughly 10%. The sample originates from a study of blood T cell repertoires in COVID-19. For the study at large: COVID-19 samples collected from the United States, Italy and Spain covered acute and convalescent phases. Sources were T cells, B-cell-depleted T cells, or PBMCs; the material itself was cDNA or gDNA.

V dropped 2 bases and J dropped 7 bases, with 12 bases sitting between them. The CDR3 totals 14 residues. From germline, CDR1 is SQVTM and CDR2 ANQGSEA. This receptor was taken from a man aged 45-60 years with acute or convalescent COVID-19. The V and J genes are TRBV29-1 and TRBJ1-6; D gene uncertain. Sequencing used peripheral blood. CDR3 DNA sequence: TGCAGCGTTGAAAGGAACCGACTAAATTCACCCCTCCACTTT. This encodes CSVERNRLNSPLHF.